This TCR beta chain was obtained from a study of T-cell memory formation after mild COVID-19. Study summary: The TCR clusters were mostly specific to one donor.

Study observations and caveats: Mainly CM and EM harbored the contracting CD4+ clones; mainly EMRA harbored the CD8+ ones.

TCRdb ran MiXCR on the 5' RACE reads and lists one entry per CDR3 protein. In the table there are fewer than 300,000 distinct CDR3 sequences, about a sixth of which are singletons. As regards this clonotype: Its specificity is not known.

This CDR3 has 14 amino acids. Germline lookup yields CDR1 LGHDT and CDR2 YNNKEL (reference sequence). V lost 0 bases and J 6 bases, leaving 9 bases between the germline ends. The TCR comes from a man younger than 35 who had mild COVID-19 (a few samples of this study predate the infection). Cell type and time point are not known. The rearrangement joins TRBV3-1 to TRBJ1-5; D is uncertain. The sample taken for sequencing was PBMCs or a T cell subset sorted from them (not recorded which). The CDR3 bases are TGTGCCAGCAGCCAAGATTTCGGCAGTCAGCCCCAGCATTTT. Encoded protein: CASSQDFGSQPQHF. The full variable domain, its missing parts supplied by reference TRBV3-1 and TRBJ1-5, is DTAVSQTPKYLVTQMGNDKSIKCEQNLGHDTMYWYKQDSKKFLKIMFSYNNKELIINETVPNRFSPKSPDKAHLNLHINSLELGDSAVYFCASSQDFGSQPQHFGDGTRLSIL.